Listed here are 11 T cell receptor beta chains from one sample, sequenced in a study of control samples from healthy donors and cancer patients. Produced via immunoSEQ multiplex PCR; TCRdb's table is partial and in-frame only. The repertoire has more than 85,000 clones, under 95% of them found once; the top ten carry under 3%. The sequenced sample was blood. The receptors stem from a woman aged 18-29 years in good health.

CDR3 in DNA: TGTGCCACCAGCAGAGATCGTACAGCTTCACCCCTCCACTTT. This gives the protein CATSRDRTASPLHF. V usage is TRBV15 and J usage is TRBJ1-6; D is undetermined. The CDR3 is 14 residues long. Germline values: CDR1 LNHNV, CDR2 YYDKDF (reference sequence). Between the trimmed V and J ends, which lost 0 bases and 9 bases, there was a span of 9 bases.

This rearrangement joins TRBV10-3 to TRBJ2-1; 11 positions agree with TRBD2. Germline V CDR1 and CDR2: ENHRY, SYGVKD. There are 18 residues in the CDR3. Trimming took 2 bases from V and 3 from J; bases not matched to a gene: 9. The CDR3 DNA reads TGTGCCATCAGTGAGAGTCTAGCGGGGGGTCTTCTCTACAATGAGCAGTTCTTC. It codes for CAISESLAGGLLYNEQFF.

The rearrangement links TRBV27 to TRBJ2-3; D possibly corresponds to TRBD1 (5 bases). Germline loops: CDR1 MNHEY, CDR2 SMNVEV (reference sequence). The V and J ends lost 2 bases and 0 bases respectively, with 12 bases between them. This CDR3 has 16 residues. CDR3 nucleotide sequence: TGTGCCAGCAGTTTAACGGCAGGGATGAGCACAGATACGCAGTATTTT. Residues: CASSLTAGMSTDTQYF.

The J gene is TRBJ2-1, the V gene TRBV20-1; TRBD1 matches at 8 bases. The J segment lost 9 bases and the V segment lost 7 bases, leaving 5 bases of the junction unmatched. Per germline, CDR1 DFQATT and CDR2 SNEGSKA (reference sequence). CDR3 size: 11 residues. The CDR3 protein is CSGTTGGEQFF. CDR3 nucleotides: TGCAGTGGAACAACAGGGGGTGAGCAGTTCTTC.

The CDR3 sequence is CAWSVVGTGELFF. The DNA of the CDR3 is TGTGCCTGGAGTGTCGTGGGAACCGGGGAGCTGTTTTTT. The V call is TRBV30, the J call TRBJ2-2; D unresolved. The germline V gene encodes CDR1 GTSNPN and CDR2 SVGIG (reference sequence). The CDR3 consists of 13 residues. V lost 0 bases, J lost 5 bases, and 7 bases lay in between.

The rearrangement links TRBV20-1 to TRBJ2-2, with D tentatively TRBD1 or TRBD2 (5 bases each). This CDR3 comprises 17 residues. Germline V gene data show CDR1 as DFQATT and CDR2 as SNEGSKA (reference sequence). The V end was cut by 3 bases, the J end by 0 bases, with 17 bases between. The CDR3 loop reads CSASRGTIFANTGELFF. In nucleotides, the CDR3 is TGCAGTGCTAGTCGTGGGACGATCTTCGCGAACACCGGGGAGCTGTTTTTT.

The V gene is TRBV7-9, the J gene TRBJ2-1; D is unresolved. Trimming cost V 5 bases and J 5 bases, with 4 bases left between them. Per germline, CDR1 SEHNR and CDR2 FQNEAQ (reference sequence). This CDR3 has 11 amino acids. The CDR3 region is CASSVDNEQFF. As DNA, the CDR3 is TGTGCCAGCAGCGTAGACAATGAGCAGTTCTTC.

The CDR3 bases are TGTGCCAGCAGTTTATTAGCGGCGAGCACAGATACGCAGTATTTT. Its translation: CASSLLAASTDTQYF. The chain employs TRBV28 and TRBJ2-3, with a possible D match to TRBD2 (6 bases). The CDR3 contains 15 residues. V shed 1 base and J shed 0 bases, with 8 bases lying between them. Germline CDR1 reads MDHEN; CDR2 reads SYDVKM.

The CDR3 sequence: CASSPDSAYYNEQFF. As DNA, the CDR3 is TGTGCCAGCTCACCCGATAGCGCCTACTACAATGAGCAGTTCTTC. V is TRBV18 and J is TRBJ2-1; D perhaps matches TRBD2 (5 bases). Germline V lookup: CDR1 KGHSH, CDR2 LQKENI. The length of the CDR3 is 15 residues. With 3 bases removed from V and 3 bases from J, the gap between germline ends came to 12 bases.

The V call is TRBV2, the J call TRBJ1-2; perhaps TRBD1 as D (5 bases). V was cut by 1 base and J by 8 bases, with 11 bases left in between. The CDR3 spans 13 residues. CDR1 is SNHLY, CDR2 FYNNEI, per germline. The CDR3 DNA reads as TGTGCCAGCAGTGAAGGCCGGACAAGCGGCTACACCTTC. Translated, it gives CASSEGRTSGYTF.

This chain joins TRBV19 and TRBJ2-1; no reliable D call. Germline assignment: CDR1 LNHDA and CDR2 SQIVND (reference sequence). The CDR3 extends over 14 amino acids. The V gene lost 5 bases and the J gene lost 0 bases, with 8 bases spanning the gap. The CDR3 bases are TGTGCCAGTAGTCATCAGAGCTCCTACAATGAGCAGTTCTTC. Encoded protein: CASSHQSSYNEQFF.